This T cell receptor (beta chain) appears in the sequencing data of a study of OX40 agonist ivuxolimab in advanced cancers. Study details: Patients were infused with ivuxolimab every 2 weeks at 0.01 to 10 mg/kg. Treatment received earlier with anti-PD-1, anti-PD-L1 or anti-CTLA-4 agents was allowed, and 40% had some.

Study-level findings and limits: In the 0.1-3.0 mg/kg groups, partial responders showed among the lowest expansion.

Trimming cost V 4 bases and J 4 bases; bases outside gene matches: 8. The CDR3 sequence is 16 residues long. Germline V lookup: CDR1 KGHSH, CDR2 LQKENI. Method: immunoSEQ multiplex PCR; TCRdb's copy keeps in-frame clones and lacks some. The sample contains about 45,000 clones, 70% to 85% of which appear only once. This clone has only one observation. Its antigen is still unknown. The receptor's source is an adult with an advanced solid tumor such as melanoma, head and neck, liver or kidney cancer. The specimen was CD4+ or CD8+ T cells sorted from blood, collected in a trial of the OX40 agonist ivuxolimab. The rearrangement joins TRBV18 to TRBJ2-5, with 11 positions matching TRBD2. CDR3 sequence (DNA): TGTGCCAGCTCACTCCCGGGACTAGCGGCATCAGAGACCCAGTACTTC. It translates to CASSLPGLAASETQYF. The variable domain in full, completed from reference TRBV18 and TRBJ2-5, reads NAGVMQNPRHLVRRRGQEARLRCSPMKGHSHVYWYRQLPEEGLKFMVYLQKENIIDESGMPKERFSAEFPKEGPSILRIQQVVRGDSAAYFCASSLPGLAASETQYFGPGTRLLVL.